This T cell receptor (beta chain) was obtained from a study of blood T cell repertoires in COVID-19. Background on the study: The analysed material was cDNA or gDNA that came from T cells, B-cell-depleted T cells, or PBMCs.

V dropped 6 bases and J dropped 9; count of bases not matched to a gene: 10. The CDR3 extends over 16 amino acids. Germline V gene data show CDR1 as SGHTA and CDR2 as FQGTGA. This clone was picked up one time. Repertoires were generated with immunoSEQ multiplex PCR, while TCRdb's copy carries only in-frame clones and drops some. The table shows some 150,000 clones, with around 81% occurring only once. The specimen was peripheral blood. This chain links TRBV7-3 with TRBJ2-1; the match to TRBD2 covers 14 bases. The clonotype originates from a woman in her fifties or sixties with acute or convalescent COVID-19. The CDR3 reads CASSRRGTSGSSEQFF. The CDR3 nucleotides are TGTGCCAGCAGTCGCAGGGGGACTAGCGGGAGCTCTGAGCAGTTCTTC.